A single sample is the source of the 4 T cell receptor beta chains below, sequenced in a study of tumor-infiltrating lymphocytes in localized non-small cell lung cancer. Profiled with immunoSEQ multiplex PCR; TCRdb holds only in-frame clones, not every one. The table records some 10,000 clones, around three fifths of them present only once. Sequencing was done on a sample of uninvolved lung tissue not adjacent to the tumor. The receptors come from a human donor with non-small cell lung cancer.

Only a few counts were recorded for this clone. The chain joins TRBV2 to TRBJ2-7, with TRBD1 matching over 10 bases. Germline CDR1 reads SNHLY; CDR2 reads FYNNEI. This CDR3 comprises 14 residues. The V gene end was trimmed by 7 bases and the J gene end by 6 bases; junction bases not matched to a gene: 9. This CDR3 reads CASTPGTGVFEQYF. DNA for the CDR3: TGTGCCAGCACCCCCGGGACAGGGGTGTTCGAGCAGTACTTC.

The chain uses TRBV6-1 and TRBJ2-7; weak D call: TRBD2 (6 bases). V was shortened by 7 bases and J by 6 bases, with 10 bases between the two germline ends. Germline assignment: CDR1 MNHNS and CDR2 SASEGT. This CDR3 has 11 residues. The CDR3 DNA reads TGTGCCAGCAACGGGGGAGGCGAGCAGTACTTC. It codes for CASNGGGEQYF.

Details on this clone: The sample contains more than one DNA sequence encoding this CDR3. V is TRBV5-6 and J is TRBJ2-5; 9 bases fit TRBD2. Germline CDR1 is SGHDT and CDR2 is YYEEEE. CDR3 length: 15 residues. V lost 0 bases to trimming and J lost 4 bases; unmatched junction nucleotides: 4. The chain's CDR3 is CASSLGGGARETQYF. The CDR3 DNA reads as TGTGCCAGCAGCTTGGGCGGGGGGGCGCGAGAGACCCAGTACTTC.

The chain combines TRBV4-3 with TRBJ2-6, with 7 bases fitting TRBD1. Germline lookup yields CDR1 LGHNA and CDR2 YSLEER. Losses at the gene ends were 2 bases for V and 4 bases for J; bases not matched to a gene: 5. The CDR3 runs to 16 residues. The CDR3 coding sequence is TGCGCCAGCAGCCAACCCGACAGGGCCGGGGCCAACGTCCTGACTTTC. Translation: CASSQPDRAGANVLTF.